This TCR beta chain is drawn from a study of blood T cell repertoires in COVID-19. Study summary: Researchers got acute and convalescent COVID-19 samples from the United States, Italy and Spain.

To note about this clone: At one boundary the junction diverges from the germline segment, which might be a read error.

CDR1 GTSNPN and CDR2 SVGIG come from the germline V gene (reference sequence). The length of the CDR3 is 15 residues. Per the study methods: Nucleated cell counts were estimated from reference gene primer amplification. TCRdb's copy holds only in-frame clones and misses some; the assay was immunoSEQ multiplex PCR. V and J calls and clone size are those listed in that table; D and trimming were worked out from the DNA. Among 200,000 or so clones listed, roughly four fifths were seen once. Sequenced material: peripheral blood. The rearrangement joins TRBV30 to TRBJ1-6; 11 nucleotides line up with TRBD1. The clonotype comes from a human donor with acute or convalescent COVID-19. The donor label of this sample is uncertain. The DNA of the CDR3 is TGTGCCTGGAGCGACGGGACAGGGGGTAATCCACCCCTCCACTTT. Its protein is CAWSDGTGGNPPLHF.